This T cell receptor (beta chain) was profiled in a study of blood T cells in healthy people across ages. Study-wide findings and caveats: Estimates of diversity drawn from one million T cells were considered underestimates.

Then a second PCR, running roughly 6 to 11 cycles, was carried out with a sample-barcoded 5' primer and a J-beta primer mix. TCRdb called the 5' RACE reads again in MiXCR, with one record for every CDR3 protein. The data hold some 1.5 million distinct CDR3 sequences, with about 30% observed a single time. Many counts were recorded for this clonotype. The target antigen is unknown. The origin of this receptor is a woman younger than 45 in good health. Specimen: blood.

CDR3 sequence: CASSTGQGGWDNEQFF. The CDR3 DNA sequence: TGTGCCAGCAGCACGGGACAGGGAGGATGGGACAATGAGCAGTTCTTC. The chain is built from TRBV7-7 and TRBJ2-1, with 9 positions matching TRBD1. V shed 5 bases and J 5 bases; nucleotides not matched to a gene: 10. The germline V gene encodes CDR1 SSHAT and CDR2 FNYEAQ (reference sequence). CDR3 length: 16 residues.